Listed here are 20 T cell receptor beta chains from one sample, sequenced in a study of blood T cell repertoires in COVID-19. The protocol was immunoSEQ multiplex PCR, while the TCRdb copy is restricted to in-frame clones and leaves out a portion. The sample lists over 10,000 clones; around 82% were seen once. The sequencing sample was made of peripheral blood. The receptor source for this set is a human donor in a cohort sampled during active COVID-19.

This clone is labeled medium-sized. The genes are TRBV13 and TRBJ1-2; tentative D call: TRBD1 (5 bases). The CDR3 is made up of 11 amino acids. Deletions cut 5 bases from V and 14 bases from J, with 15 bases between. CDR1 and CDR2 from the germline V gene are PRHDT and FYEKMQ (reference sequence). This CDR3 reads CASSTGGVFTF. DNA for the CDR3: TGTGCCAGCAGCACCGGGGGGGTATTTACCTTC.

The J gene is TRBJ1-6, the V gene TRBV5-1, with 7 bases that match TRBD1. V shed 1 base and J 10 bases; nucleotides not matched to a gene: 2. This CDR3 has 13 residues. Germline assignment: CDR1 SGHRS and CDR2 YFSETQ. CDR3 bases: TGCGCCAGCAGCTTGACAGGGGAGTCACCCCTCCACTTT. Protein sequence: CASSLTGESPLHF.

The chain couples TRBV7-9 to TRBJ1-1; TRBD1 matches 8 bases. There are 14 residues in the CDR3. Germline V lookup: CDR1 SEHNR, CDR2 FQNEAQ (reference sequence). V dropped 3 bases and J dropped 3; count of bases not matched to a gene: 3. In DNA form, the CDR3 reads TGTGCCAGCAGCTTTACAGGGGGGGACACTGAAGCTTTCTTT. Its translation is CASSFTGGDTEAFF.

This clone was detected only once. This chain connects TRBV5-1 to TRBJ2-1, with 11 bases fitting TRBD1. Germline V gene lookup returns CDR1 SGHRS and CDR2 YFSETQ. V gave up 0 bases and J gave up 4 bases; unmatched junction bases: 9. The CDR3 contains 18 residues. CDR3 in amino acids: CASSLAIPGQGAYNEQFF. The CDR3 DNA is TGCGCCAGCAGCTTGGCGATACCTGGACAGGGGGCGTACAATGAGCAGTTCTTC.

The chain has TRBV5-3 and TRBJ2-1; 8 positions match TRBD2. TRBV5-3 is noted as an ORF with a role that remains uncertain. The CDR3 totals 14 residues. V lost 7 bases and J lost 4; bases outside the gene matches: 7. The CDR3 region has the DNA TGTGCCAGAGCTAGGGAGCGGGGGTACAATGAGCAGTTCTTC. Residues: CARARERGYNEQFF.

CDR3 nucleotides: TGCGCCAGCAGCTTGTCACCGACAGGGAACACTGAAGCTTTCTTT. Amino acid sequence: CASSLSPTGNTEAFF. The chain combines TRBV5-1 with TRBJ1-1; D is possibly TRBD1 (6 bases). The V end lost 1 base, the J end lost 1 base, and 11 bases lay between the germline ends. The CDR3 is 15 residues long. Germline V gene data show CDR1 as SGHRS and CDR2 as YFSETQ.

This clone occurred once. The CDR3 DNA reads TGTGCCAGCAGGGCGGGGACTAGCGGGAGAAATGAGCAGTTCTTC. This codes for CASRAGTSGRNEQFF. The chain joins TRBV27 to TRBJ2-1, with 14 positions matching TRBD2. Germline lookup yields CDR1 MNHEY and CDR2 SMNVEV (reference sequence). The CDR3 totals 15 residues. V was pared by 6 bases and J by 7 bases, with 5 bases of the junction left unmatched.

Sample share makes this clone medium-sized. The chain links TRBV5-6 to TRBJ1-1; weak D call: TRBD1 (6 bases). CDR1 is SGHDT and CDR2 is YYEEEE in the germline V gene. The V and J ends lost 4 bases and 3 bases respectively, with 22 bases between them. This CDR3 contains 17 residues. The CDR3 bases are TGTGCCAGCAGCCGTGGGGGGGCCCCTCAAGGGGACACTGAAGCTTTCTTT. Protein sequence: CASSRGGAPQGDTEAFF. Full variable domain (outside the CDR3, taken from reference TRBV5-6 and TRBJ1-1): DAGVTQSPTHLIKTRGQQVTLRCSPKSGHDTVSWYQQALGQGPQFIFQYYEEEERQRGNFPDRFSGHQFPNYSSELNVNALLLGDSALYLCASSRGGAPQGDTEAFFGQGTRLTVV.

The chain is built from TRBV6-5 and TRBJ1-3; weak D call: TRBD1 (6 bases). The CDR3 loop spans 15 amino acids. In germline, CDR1 is MNHEY, CDR2 SVGAGI. Trimming took off 0 bases at V and 8 bases at J, with 14 bases between the two ends. The CDR3 DNA sequence: TGTGCCAGCAGTTACTCGGGGGCAAACAAAGACACCATATATTTT. Translated: CASSYSGANKDTIYF.

The chain has TRBV30 and TRBJ2-7, with 7 bases matching TRBD2. The V and J ends lost 5 bases and 4 bases, in that order; junction bases with no gene match: 14. The germline V gene has CDR1 GTSNPN and CDR2 SVGIG (reference sequence). The CDR3 extends over 15 amino acids. The CDR3 spells CAWEPRQGRGYEQYF. CDR3 coding DNA: TGTGCCTGGGAGCCACGCCAAGGGAGGGGATACGAGCAGTACTTC.

About this clone itself: The germline gene is not matched at one end of the junction; a read error may be the cause. This chain links TRBV7-9 with TRBJ1-1, with 7 nucleotides matching TRBD1. Germline lookup yields CDR1 SEHNR and CDR2 FQNEAQ (reference sequence). The length of the CDR3 is 14 residues. The DNA of the CDR3 is TGTGTCAGCAGCATACAGGGGCGGTACACTGAAGCTTTCTTT. This translates into CVSSIQGRYTEAFF.

V and J are TRBV5-1 and TRBJ2-1; the match to TRBD1 covers 11 bases. J lost 9 bases, V lost 4 bases, and 9 bases had no gene match. Looked up from germline, CDR1 is SGHRS and CDR2 is YFSETQ. There are 15 residues in the CDR3. CDR3 protein: CASSTGQGAVSEQFF. CDR3 DNA: TGCGCCAGCAGCACCGGACAGGGGGCTGTTAGTGAGCAGTTCTTC.

V usage is TRBV10-2 and J usage is TRBJ1-2; maybe TRBD1 (6 bases). This CDR3 is built from 17 residues. Between the trimmed V and J ends, which lost 7 bases and 4 bases, there was a span of 25 bases. Germline CDR1 reads WSHSY; CDR2 reads SAAADI. CDR3 sequence reads: CASKGEQGRYVGYGYTF. In nucleotides, the CDR3 is TGCGCCAGCAAAGGGGAGCAGGGGCGATACGTCGGCTATGGCTACACCTTC.

The chain has TRBV19 and TRBJ2-1; maybe TRBD2 (5 bases). V was cut by 7 bases and J by 2 bases, with 18 bases left in between. The CDR3 has 16 residues. Per germline, CDR1 LNHDA and CDR2 SQIVND (reference sequence). The CDR3 protein is CASTSGREFTYNEQFF. The CDR3 nucleotides are TGTGCCAGTACCTCAGGACGGGAATTTACCTACAATGAGCAGTTCTTC.

The chain joins TRBV4-3 to TRBJ2-7; TRBD1 matches at 8 bases. Germline V CDR1 and CDR2: LGHNA, YSLEER. This CDR3 region has 15 residues. Trimming cost V 2 bases and J 2 bases; bases outside gene matches: 5. CDR3: CASSQQTGGPYEQYF. The DNA of the CDR3 is TGCGCCAGCAGCCAACAAACAGGGGGTCCCTACGAGCAGTACTTC.

This chain links TRBV18 with TRBJ1-5; a possible D gene is TRBD1 (6 bases). The CDR3 loop spans 15 amino acids. Trimming left V 2 bases short and J 5 bases short, with 13 bases between. Germline CDR1 and CDR2: KGHSH and LQKENI. The CDR3 protein is CASSPGANRDQPQHF. Here the CDR3 DNA reads TGTGCCAGCTCACCAGGGGCAAACAGGGATCAGCCCCAGCATTTT.

J is TRBJ2-1 and V is TRBV4-1; 7 bases match TRBD1. This CDR3 comprises 13 residues. Germline CDR1 is MGHRA and CDR2 is YSYEKL. Trimming took 6 bases from V and 5 from J; bases not matched to a gene: 4. In nucleotides, the CDR3 is TGCGCCAGCAGACCGACAGGGAACAATGAGCAGTTCTTC. Its translation: CASRPTGNNEQFF.

This clone appeared once. The chain couples TRBV21-1 to TRBJ2-5; the table calls TRBD1, which could not be checked here. TRBV21-1 is noted as a pseudogene. The length of the CDR3 is 16 residues. The CDR3 loop is CASSKRRGHAGETQYF. DNA for the CDR3: TGTGCCAGCAGCAAAAGGAGGGGGCACGCCGGAGAGACCCAGTACTTC.

The V gene is TRBV19, the J gene TRBJ2-7; 12 nucleotides agree with TRBD2. V was pared by 6 bases and J by 1 base, with 4 bases of the junction left unmatched. The CDR3 runs 15 residues. CDR1 is LNHDA and CDR2 is SQIVND in the germline V gene (reference sequence). CDR3 bases: TGTGCCAGTAGCCGGACTAGCGGGGAATCCTACGAGCAGTACTTC. This codes for CASSRTSGESYEQYF.

V and J are TRBV4-3 and TRBJ1-3, with 7 bases fitting TRBD1. The J segment lost 4 bases and the V segment lost 4 bases, leaving 10 bases of the junction unmatched. CDR1 and CDR2 from the germline V gene are LGHNA and YSLEER. The CDR3 is made up of 16 amino acids. Here the CDR3 reads CASSLQPGQLGNTIYF. The CDR3 nucleotides read TGCGCCAGCAGCCTGCAACCGGGACAGCTAGGAAACACCATATATTTT.